Listed here are 26 T cell receptor beta chains from one sample, sequenced in a study of post-analysis software for immune sequencing data. General observations from the study: There were four or five TRBV segments more frequent in patients than controls, and TRBV5-6, TRBV5-1 and TRBV20-1 were among them.

Libraries were made from TCR beta cDNA, and they carried unique molecular identifiers. TCRdb recomputed calls from the PCR reads with MiXCR, one row per CDR3 protein. The sample holds about 820,000 distinct CDR3 sequences, about 50% seen once. Their antigens are not known. The sequencing input was blood. Receptors were obtained from a girl between 10 and 17 years old with multiple sclerosis.

The chain links TRBV25-1 to TRBJ2-5, with D possibly being TRBD1 (5 bases). The J call is doubtful: the DNA matches TRBJ2-4 better. The germline V gene has CDR1 MGHDK and CDR2 SYGVNS. The CDR3 loop spans 12 amino acids. This chain's CDR3 is CASSEYRGIQYF. In DNA form, the CDR3 reads TGTGCCAGCAGTGAATATAGGGGCATTCAGTACTTC.

V and J are TRBV29-1 and TRBJ2-1, with TRBD2 matching over 13 bases. Unmatched junction bases numbered 5, after V lost 7 bases and J lost 5 bases. Germline values: CDR1 SQVTM, CDR2 ANQGSEA. The CDR3 is 14 amino acids. In DNA, the CDR3 is TGCAGCGGATCGACTAGCGGGAGGAACAATGAGCAGTTCTTC. Translating gives CSGSTSGRNNEQFF.

V usage is TRBV18 and J usage is TRBJ2-5; D might be TRBD1 (5 bases). The CDR3 length is 15 residues. Per germline, CDR1 KGHSH and CDR2 LQKENI. Trimming took off 5 bases at V and 5 bases at J, with 18 bases between the two ends. The DNA of the CDR3 is TGTGCCAGCTCATATGGGCCAGGGAAAGTGGAGACCCAGTACTTC. Translating it yields CASSYGPGKVETQYF.

This clonotype has just a few counts. The rearrangement joins TRBV18 to TRBJ2-7; D is possibly TRBD1 or TRBD2 (6 bases each). V was clipped by 2 bases and J by 0 bases, with 14 bases between them. The CDR3 runs to 16 residues. Per germline, CDR1 KGHSH and CDR2 LQKENI. The CDR3 nucleotides are TGTGCCAGCTCACCAGCCGGGGGCCCCAGCTCCTACGAGCAGTACTTC. This sequence encodes CASSPAGGPSSYEQYF.

The chain joins TRBV7-9 to TRBJ2-7, with 9 bases aligning to TRBD1. Per germline, CDR1 SEHNR and CDR2 FQNEAQ (reference sequence). CDR3 size: 19 residues. The V segment lost 1 base and the J segment 1 base; nucleotides outside the gene matches: 14. The CDR3 DNA sequence: TGTGCCAGCAGCTTAGTGGGCTGGACAGGGGACAGGGTGTCCTACGAGCAGTACTTC. Translation gives CASSLVGWTGDRVSYEQYF.

The chain recombines TRBV6-6 with TRBJ2-4; no definite D call. The CDR3 runs to 16 residues. With 0 bases removed from V and 0 bases from J, the gap between germline ends came to 9 bases. Germline CDR1 and CDR2: MNHNY and SVGAGI (reference sequence). The CDR3 DNA follows: TGTGCCAGCAGTTACTCGTTCGAAAGAGCCAAAAACATTCAGTACTTC. It is translated as CASSYSFERAKNIQYF.

This chain connects TRBV6-1 to TRBJ2-3, with a weak D call TRBD1 (5 bases). The V end was cut by 7 bases, the J end by 4 bases, with 24 bases between. CDR1 MNHNS and CDR2 SASEGT come from the germline V gene. The CDR3 runs to 17 residues. Here the CDR3 reads CASINQGVSPGSDTQYF. CDR3 sequence (DNA): TGTGCCAGCATCAACCAAGGAGTCAGCCCAGGGTCAGATACGCAGTATTTT.

This clonotype came up a few times. V gene TRBV20-1 combines with J gene TRBJ2-3, with TRBD2 matching 9 bases. The junction had 8 bases not matched to a gene; V was cut back by 5 bases and J by 2 bases. CDR3 length: 15 amino acids. Germline V lookup: CDR1 DFQATT, CDR2 SNEGSKA (reference sequence). The CDR3 DNA follows: TGCAGTGCTCCTTTAAGACTAGCGGCCACAGATACGCAGTATTTT. Residues: CSAPLRLAATDTQYF.

The rearrangement links TRBV7-9 to TRBJ2-7; no clear D. Trimming cost V 1 base and J 6 bases, with 4 bases left between them. Germline CDR1 is SEHNR and CDR2 is FQNEAQ (reference sequence). The CDR3 loop spans 11 amino acids. CDR3 amino acids: CASSLESEQYF. In DNA, the CDR3 is TGTGCCAGCAGCTTAGAGAGCGAGCAGTACTTC.

This clonotype was seen more than once but under ten times. This chain uses TRBV5-1 with TRBJ1-6; D is ambiguous. Germline lookup yields CDR1 SGHRS and CDR2 YFSETQ. The germline V and J ends were trimmed by 4 bases and 7 bases, with 15 bases remaining between them. The CDR3 sequence is 15 residues long. The CDR3 spells CASSVQAPRNSPLHF. Here the CDR3 DNA reads TGCGCCAGCAGCGTTCAAGCCCCAAGAAATTCACCCCTCCACTTT.

This clonotype was counted a few times. The chain recombines TRBV6-5 with TRBJ2-5, with a weak D call TRBD1 (6 bases). V gave up 0 bases and J gave up 12 bases, with 14 bases separating them. CDR1 and CDR2 from the germline V gene are MNHEY and SVGAGI. The CDR3 runs 13 residues. The CDR3 DNA follows: TGTGCCAGCAGTTACTCGGGTTTAACAGGGAAGTACTTC. Translating gives CASSYSGLTGKYF.

This clonotype has a handful of counts. The rearrangement uses TRBV12-3 or TRBV12-4 and TRBJ2-7; D ambiguous. The CDR3 contains 12 residues. With 3 bases removed from V and 4 bases from J, the gap between germline ends came to 7 bases. For the CDR3, the DNA is TGTGCCAGCAGTTTCAGGAGATACGAGCAGTACTTC. This sequence encodes CASSFRRYEQYF.

This clonotype has more than one count but fewer than ten. This sequence joins TRBV27 and TRBJ2-7; 7 bases are a match to TRBD1. V lost 5 bases to trimming and J lost 10 bases; unmatched junction nucleotides: 14. The CDR3 is made up of 14 amino acids. Germline CDR1 is MNHEY and CDR2 is SMNVEV (reference sequence). The DNA for the CDR3 is TGTGCCAGCAGTCAACACGAGGGGGCCAGTCACCAGTACTTC. Protein: CASSQHEGASHQYF.

This clonotype was recorded a few times. The gene calls are TRBV15 and TRBJ2-7, with 8 bases identical to TRBD2. Germline V CDR1 and CDR2: LNHNV, YYDKDF (reference sequence). J was trimmed by 5 bases and V by 4 bases; bases with no gene match: 10. The CDR3 covers 15 residues. The CDR3 here is CATSTGRGANHEQYF. The CDR3, as DNA: TGTGCCACCAGCACCGGGCGGGGGGCAAACCACGAGCAGTACTTC.

The V and J genes are TRBV15 and TRBJ2-1, with D perhaps matching TRBD2 (6 bases). Germline CDR1 is LNHNV and CDR2 is YYDKDF (reference sequence). The CDR3 consists of 16 residues. Between the trimmed V and J ends, which lost 0 bases and 9 bases, there was a span of 18 bases. The CDR3 protein is CATSRDHLGRIGEQFF. CDR3 nucleotide sequence: TGTGCCACCAGCAGAGATCACCTTGGGAGGATCGGTGAGCAGTTCTTC.

The V and J genes are TRBV7-9 and TRBJ2-5; tentative D call: TRBD2 (6 bases). The CDR3 loop spans 16 amino acids. The ends were cut back, 0 bases at V and 1 base at J, with 12 bases in the middle. CDR1 is SEHNR and CDR2 is FQNEAQ in the germline V gene (reference sequence). The CDR3 protein is CASSLAGLIIQETQYF. The CDR3 DNA reads as TGTGCCAGCAGCTTAGCGGGACTTATTATCCAAGAGACCCAGTACTTC.

The CDR3 loop reads CASSLVPGNEQYF. DNA of the CDR3: TGCGCCAGCAGCTTGGTCCCCGGGAACGAGCAGTACTTC. The rearrangement uses TRBV5-1 and TRBJ2-7; a weak D match, TRBD2 (5 bases). Trimming took off 0 bases at V and 5 bases at J, with 9 bases between the two ends. The germline V gene has CDR1 SGHRS and CDR2 YFSETQ. The CDR3 has 13 residues.

The gene calls are TRBV7-3 and TRBJ1-2, with 8 positions matching TRBD1. The CDR3 runs 13 residues. Trimming cost V 5 bases and J 4 bases; bases outside gene matches: 3. The germline CDR1 and CDR2 sequences are SGHTA and FQGTGA. CDR3 bases: TGTGCCAGCAGCACCACAGGGGGCTATGGCTACACCTTC. As protein: CASSTTGGYGYTF.

This clonotype appeared many times. The CDR3: CASSQEGTSGYEQYF. In DNA, the CDR3 is TGCGCCAGCAGCCAAGAAGGGACTAGCGGATACGAGCAGTACTTC. V usage is TRBV4-1 and J usage is TRBJ2-7, with TRBD2 matching over 11 bases. This CDR3 contains 15 residues. Germline trimming cut 0 bases from V and 4 bases from J; bases unmatched to any gene: 2. Looked up from germline, CDR1 is MGHRA and CDR2 is YSYEKL.

V usage is TRBV10-3 and J usage is TRBJ2-5; TRBD1 or TRBD2 may be the D gene (5 bases each). This CDR3 is 15 amino acids long. Trimming removed 4 bases from V and 6 bases from J, with 18 bases in between. The germline V gene encodes CDR1 ENHRY and CDR2 SYGVKD. CDR3 coding DNA: TGTGCCATCAGTGCGTTACAGGAGGCTGGGAAGACCCAGTACTTC. It codes for CAISALQEAGKTQYF.

This clonotype was seen only a few times. The rearrangement uses TRBV7-9 and TRBJ2-7; 8 nucleotides agree with TRBD1. This CDR3 is built from 14 residues. Germline V gives CDR1 SEHNR, CDR2 FQNEAQ (reference sequence). The junction had 8 bases not matched to a gene; V was cut back by 5 bases and J by 5 bases. DNA for the CDR3: TGTGCCAGCAGCCGGGGACAGGTCTGGAACGAGCAGTACTTC. Its protein product is CASSRGQVWNEQYF.

The chain has TRBV7-9 and TRBJ2-3, with 8 nucleotides matching TRBD1. Germline assignment: CDR1 SEHNR and CDR2 FQNEAQ (reference sequence). CDR3 length equals 16 residues. The junction had 4 bases not matched to a gene; V was cut back by 1 base and J by 1 base. The DNA of the CDR3 is TGTGCCAGCAGCTTAGTCTCAGGGGGCCGCACAGATACGCAGTATTTT. This sequence encodes CASSLVSGGRTDTQYF.

The chain employs TRBV20-1 and TRBJ2-7; D remains ambiguous. The CDR3 contains 11 residues. Deletions cut 7 bases from V and 3 bases from J, with 10 bases between. Germline CDR1 DFQATT, CDR2 SNEGSKA (reference sequence). CDR3 sequence (DNA): TGCAGTGAGCCGACTGGCTACGAGCAGTACTTC. It encodes CSEPTGYEQYF.

V and J are TRBV6-2 or TRBV6-3 and TRBJ2-1; D possibly corresponds to TRBD2 (7 bases). Judging by the DNA end, TRBJ2-7 fits better; the J call may be wrong. The CDR3 extends over 13 amino acids. CDR1 MNHEY and CDR2 SVGEGT come from the germline V gene. In DNA form, the CDR3 reads TGTGCCAGCAGTAGCGGGACAAATGGTGAGCAGTACTTC. Its protein is CASSSGTNGEQYF.

J is TRBJ2-5 and V is TRBV20-1; D perhaps matches TRBD2 (5 bases). The CDR3 is made up of 16 amino acids. Trimming took 1 base from V and 3 from J, leaving 18 bases between them. Germline CDR1 DFQATT, CDR2 SNEGSKA (reference sequence). The CDR3 loop reads CSARGLMTLREETQYF. The CDR3 DNA follows: TGCAGTGCTAGAGGTCTGATGACCCTGAGGGAAGAGACCCAGTACTTC.

This chain connects TRBV28 to TRBJ1-2, with a weak D call TRBD1 (5 bases). Germline values: CDR1 MDHEN, CDR2 SYDVKM. Deletions cut 8 bases from V and 2 bases from J, with 9 bases between. This CDR3 is built from 12 residues. The CDR3 sequence is CASAPGNYGYTF. Written as DNA, the CDR3 is TGTGCCAGCGCTCCAGGGAACTATGGCTACACCTTC.